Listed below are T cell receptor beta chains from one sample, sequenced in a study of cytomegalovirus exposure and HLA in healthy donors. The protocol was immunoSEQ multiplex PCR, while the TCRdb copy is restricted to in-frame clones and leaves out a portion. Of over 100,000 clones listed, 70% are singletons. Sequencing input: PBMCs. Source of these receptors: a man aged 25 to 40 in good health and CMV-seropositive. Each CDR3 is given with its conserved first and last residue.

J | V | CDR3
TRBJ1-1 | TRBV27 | CAAGLDPGTEAFF
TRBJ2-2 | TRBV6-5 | CASSLGTTGPTGELFF
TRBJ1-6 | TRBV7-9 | CASSVPRGQKDSPLHF
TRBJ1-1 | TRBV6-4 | CASSEEVGAKAFF
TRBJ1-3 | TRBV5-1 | CASSPLTGGTNTIYF
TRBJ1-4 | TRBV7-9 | CASSQRGTLDEKLFF
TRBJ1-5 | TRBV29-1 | CSVVDRGEVNQPQHF
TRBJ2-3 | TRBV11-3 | CASRSADTDTQYF
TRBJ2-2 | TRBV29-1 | CSVPGLANTGELFF
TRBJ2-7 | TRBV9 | CASSVGRLGDEQYF
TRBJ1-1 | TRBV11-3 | CASSLYQGRNTEAFF
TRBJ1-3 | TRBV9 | CASSVSGENTIYF
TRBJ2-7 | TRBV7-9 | CASSPDLIGGIRYEQYF
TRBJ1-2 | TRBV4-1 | CASSQGPYRDRGFPDYGYTF
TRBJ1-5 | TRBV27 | CASKRGPLPSCQPQHF
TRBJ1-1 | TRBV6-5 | CASRGGGRANTEAFF
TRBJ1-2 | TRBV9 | CASSSRRRGGYTF
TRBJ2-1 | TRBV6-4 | CASSRGTSGRGGGNEQFF
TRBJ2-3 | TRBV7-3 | CASSLRQGVNTDTQYF
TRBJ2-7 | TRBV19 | CASSIKRGDPYEQYF
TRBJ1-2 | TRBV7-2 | CASSLVPGQGAPDGYTF
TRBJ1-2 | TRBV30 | CAWSRPDSYGYTF
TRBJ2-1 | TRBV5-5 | CASSFRLAGAASSYNEQFF
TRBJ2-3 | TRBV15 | CATSRDRGSGTTDTQYF
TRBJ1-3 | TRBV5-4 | CASSPGQSLTGNTIYF
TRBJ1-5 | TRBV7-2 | CASSLQGVLEPQHF
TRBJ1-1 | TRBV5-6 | CASSLGTVNTEAFF
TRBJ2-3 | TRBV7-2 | CASSFRGLAGNTQYF
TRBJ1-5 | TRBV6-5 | CATGRLLGGNQPQHF
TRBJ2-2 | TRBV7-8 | CASSPGGAVTGELFF
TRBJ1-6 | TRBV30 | CAWNQLSYNSPLHF
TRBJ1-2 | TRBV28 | CASSFSVNNYGYTF
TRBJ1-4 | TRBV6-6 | CATRSQVSNEKLFF
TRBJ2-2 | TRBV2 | CASRGTSGSFVTGELFF
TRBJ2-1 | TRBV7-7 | CASSPGTSGGAREQFF
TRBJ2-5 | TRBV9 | CASSWGGGETQYF
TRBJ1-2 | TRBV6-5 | CASSYSDRVVYGYTF